The 6 T cell receptor beta chains listed next were all sequenced from one sample in a study of cytomegalovirus exposure and HLA in healthy donors. A multiplex PCR was run with 60 Vbeta primers and 13 Jbeta primers. Sequenced by immunoSEQ multiplex PCR; TCRdb stores in-frame clones only, minus some. Here the sample spans 150,000 to 200,000 clones, 80% to 85% being singletons. What was sequenced was PBMCs. These receptor sequences come from a woman between 18 and 29 years old in good health and CMV-seronegative.

The chain uses TRBV19 and TRBJ2-2, with 7 bases that match TRBD1. With 6 bases clipped from V and 0 bases from J, the junction kept 4 bases outside the gene matches. There are 15 residues in the CDR3. Germline assignment: CDR1 LNHDA and CDR2 SQIVND (reference sequence). CDR3 loop: CASRSTGSNTGELFF. CDR3 in DNA: TGTGCCAGTAGATCGACAGGGTCGAACACCGGGGAGCTGTTTTTT.

V and J are TRBV7-2 and TRBJ1-2, with 7 bases matching TRBD1. The CDR3 covers 17 residues. Looked up from germline, CDR1 is SGHTA and CDR2 is FQGNSA. With V trimmed by 1 base and J by 0 bases, 8 bases remained unmatched. This CDR3 reads CASSLENRDSSNYGYTF. For the CDR3, the DNA is TGTGCCAGCAGCTTAGAGAATCGGGACAGCTCTAACTATGGCTACACCTTC. Complete variable domain (other parts from reference TRBV7-2 and TRBJ1-2): GAGVSQSPSNKVTEKGKDVELRCDPISGHTALYWYRQSLGQGLEFLIYFQGNSAPDKSGLPSDRFSAERTGGSVSTLTIQRTQQEDSAVYLCASSLENRDSSNYGYTFGSGTRLTVV.

The genes are TRBV19 and TRBJ2-5, with D tentatively TRBD2 (5 bases). CDR1 is LNHDA, CDR2 SQIVND, per germline (reference sequence). Trimming cost V 5 bases and J 2 bases, with 9 bases left between them. There are 13 residues in the CDR3. CDR3 nucleotide sequence: TGTGCCAGTAGTCACGGACTTCAAGAGACCCAGTACTTC. Translating it yields CASSHGLQETQYF.

CDR3 region: CASSVQGAYEQYF. The CDR3 DNA sequence: TGTGCCAGCAGTGTACAGGGGGCCTACGAGCAGTACTTC. This sequence joins TRBV6-5 and TRBJ2-7, with 8 nucleotides matching TRBD1. V shed 5 bases, J shed 2 bases, and the junction held 2 bases outside the gene matches. Per the germline V gene, CDR1 is MNHEY and CDR2 is SVGAGI. The CDR3 has 13 amino acids.

This chain links TRBV19 with TRBJ2-1, with D possibly being TRBD2 (6 bases). The germline V gene has CDR1 LNHDA and CDR2 SQIVND (reference sequence). Trimming left V 1 base short and J 4 bases short, with 14 bases between. The CDR3 consists of 16 residues. The CDR3: CASSIVGGAAYNEQFF. For the CDR3, the DNA is TGTGCCAGTAGTATAGTCGGGGGAGCGGCGTACAATGAGCAGTTCTTC.

The chain joins TRBV7-2 to TRBJ2-3, with unresolved D. The CDR3 sequence is 15 residues long. V was cut by 3 bases and J by 2 bases, with 12 bases left in between. Germline CDR1 reads SGHTA; CDR2 reads FQGNSA. The CDR3 region has the DNA TGTGCCAGCAGCTTGACCATCCGGGTCACAGATACGCAGTATTTT. The encoded protein is CASSLTIRVTDTQYF.